This T cell receptor beta chain was obtained from a study of tumor-infiltrating lymphocytes in oesophageal squamous cell carcinoma. CDR3 length: 15 amino acids. V lost 4 bases to trimming and J lost 0 bases; unmatched junction nucleotides: 4. The germline V gene has CDR1 SGHDT and CDR2 YYEEEE. TCRdb reanalysed the PCR reads using MiXCR and keeps one entry per CDR3 protein. The sample consists of around 12,000 distinct CDR3 sequences, 50% to 55% of them appearing once. This clonotype was recorded at least ten times. The chain uses TRBV5-6 and TRBJ2-5; 9 bases match TRBD2. The receptor was derived from a female donor with esophageal squamous cell carcinoma. The sample was esophageal tumor tissue. This CDR3 reads CASSIAGAYQETQYF. The CDR3 region has the DNA TGTGCCAGCAGCATAGCGGGGGCGTACCAAGAGACCCAGTACTTC. The full variable domain, rest sourced from reference TRBV5-6 and TRBJ2-5, is DAGVTQSPTHLIKTRGQQVTLRCSPKSGHDTVSWYQQALGQGPQFIFQYYEEEERQRGNFPDRFSGHQFPNYSSELNVNALLLGDSALYLCASSIAGAYQETQYFGPGTRLLVL.